This TCR beta chain is drawn from a study of graft-versus-host responses after intestinal transplantation. Study information: Each recipient received anti-thymocyte globulin induction, then tacrolimus and steroids for approximately three years.

The CDR3 sequence is 15 residues long. V was clipped by 0 bases and J by 4 bases, with 9 bases between them. Germline values: CDR1 SGHDN, CDR2 FVKESK. This table comes from immunoSEQ multiplex PCR, and its TCRdb copy is limited to in-frame clones, with some not included. Of 70,000 to 75,000 clones in the sample, 89% were seen once. Points on this clone: No antigen is known for it.

The source was unstimulated CD8+ T cells sorted from spleen or lymph node cells, collected before intestinal transplant. The sequence was obtained from a human donor who received an intestinal transplant. J is TRBJ2-2 and V is TRBV14; D is possibly TRBD2 (6 bases). The CDR3 protein is CASSQEFGGTGELFF. CDR3 nucleotides: TGTGCCAGCAGCCAAGAATTCGGGGGCACCGGGGAGCTGTTTTTT.